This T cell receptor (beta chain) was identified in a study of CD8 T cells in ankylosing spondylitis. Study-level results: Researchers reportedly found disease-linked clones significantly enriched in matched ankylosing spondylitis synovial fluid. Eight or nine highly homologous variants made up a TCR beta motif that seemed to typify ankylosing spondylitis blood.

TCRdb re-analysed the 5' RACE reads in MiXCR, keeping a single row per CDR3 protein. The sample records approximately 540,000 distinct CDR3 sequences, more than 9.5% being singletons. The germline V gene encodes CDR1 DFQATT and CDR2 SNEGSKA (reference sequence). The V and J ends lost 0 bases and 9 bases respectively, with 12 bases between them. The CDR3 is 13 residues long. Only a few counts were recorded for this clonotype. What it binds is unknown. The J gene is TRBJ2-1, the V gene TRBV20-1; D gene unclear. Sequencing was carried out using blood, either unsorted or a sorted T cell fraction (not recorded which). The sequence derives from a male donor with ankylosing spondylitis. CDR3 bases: TGCAGTGCTAGAGAGTCTCCCTATCGTGAGCAGTTCTTC. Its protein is CSARESPYREQFF.